Detailed here is one T cell receptor (beta chain). These data originate in a study of blood T cell repertoires in COVID-19. Methods used by the authors: Nucleated cell number was recorded as an estimate derived from reference gene primer amplification. This table comes from immunoSEQ multiplex PCR, and its TCRdb copy is limited to in-frame clones, with some not included. That table gives V, J and clone size, and the DNA gave D and trimming. The sample consists of a few hundred thousand clones, approximately 85% of them appearing once. This sequence was found in a woman aged 70-85 years with COVID-19, enrolled during active disease. The sequencing sample was made of peripheral blood.

The CDR3, as DNA: TGTGCCAGCAGTTACTCGACCGGGGTTGAAGCTTTCTTT. This gives the protein CASSYSTGVEAFF. The rearrangement uses TRBV6-2 or TRBV6-3 and TRBJ1-1; the D is unclear. This CDR3 comprises 13 residues. Trimming shortened V by 0 bases and J by 7 bases, and 9 bases separated the two germline ends. CDR1 MNHEY and CDR2 SVGEGT come from the germline V gene.